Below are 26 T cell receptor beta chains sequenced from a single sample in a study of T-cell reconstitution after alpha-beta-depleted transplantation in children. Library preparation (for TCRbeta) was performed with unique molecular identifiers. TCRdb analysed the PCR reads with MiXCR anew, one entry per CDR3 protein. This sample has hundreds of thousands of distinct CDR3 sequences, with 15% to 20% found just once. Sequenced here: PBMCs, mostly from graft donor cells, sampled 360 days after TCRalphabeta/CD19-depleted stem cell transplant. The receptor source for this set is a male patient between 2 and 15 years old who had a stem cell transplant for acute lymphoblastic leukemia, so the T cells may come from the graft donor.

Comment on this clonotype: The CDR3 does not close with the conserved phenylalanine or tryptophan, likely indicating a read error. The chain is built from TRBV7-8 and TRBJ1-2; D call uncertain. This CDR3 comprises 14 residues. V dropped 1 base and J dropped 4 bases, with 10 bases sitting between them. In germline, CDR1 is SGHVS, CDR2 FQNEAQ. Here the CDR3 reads CASSLVGESYGYTY. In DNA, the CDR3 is TGTGCCAGCAGCTTAGTCGGGGAGAGCTATGGCTACACCTAC.

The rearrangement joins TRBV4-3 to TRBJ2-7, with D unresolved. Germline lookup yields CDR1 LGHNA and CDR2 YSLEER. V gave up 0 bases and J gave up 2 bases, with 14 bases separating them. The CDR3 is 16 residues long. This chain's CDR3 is CASSQEFDTRTYEQYF. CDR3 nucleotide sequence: TGCGCCAGCAGCCAAGAGTTTGATACCCGTACCTACGAGCAGTACTTC.

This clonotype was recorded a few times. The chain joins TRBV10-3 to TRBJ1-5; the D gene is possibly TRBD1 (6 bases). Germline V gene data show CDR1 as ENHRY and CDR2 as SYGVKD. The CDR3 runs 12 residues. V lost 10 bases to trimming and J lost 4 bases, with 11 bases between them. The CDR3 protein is CATGAFNQPQHF. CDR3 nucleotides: TGTGCCACGGGGGCGTTTAATCAGCCCCAGCATTTT.

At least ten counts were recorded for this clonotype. The chain's CDR3 is CAISGGGNNEQFF. The CDR3 nucleotides are TGTGCCATCAGTGGGGGGGGGAACAATGAGCAGTTCTTC. The chain has TRBV10-3 and TRBJ2-1; 7 bases match TRBD2. CDR1 ENHRY and CDR2 SYGVKD come from the germline V gene. This CDR3 region has 13 residues. The junction had 2 bases not matched to a gene; V was cut back by 4 bases and J by 5 bases.

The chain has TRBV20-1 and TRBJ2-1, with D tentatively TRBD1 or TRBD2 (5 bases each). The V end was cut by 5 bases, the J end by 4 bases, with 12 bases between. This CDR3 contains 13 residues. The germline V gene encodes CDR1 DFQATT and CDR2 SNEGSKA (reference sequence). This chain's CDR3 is CSAFRDLYNEQFF. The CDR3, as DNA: TGCAGTGCTTTCCGGGACCTATACAATGAGCAGTTCTTC.

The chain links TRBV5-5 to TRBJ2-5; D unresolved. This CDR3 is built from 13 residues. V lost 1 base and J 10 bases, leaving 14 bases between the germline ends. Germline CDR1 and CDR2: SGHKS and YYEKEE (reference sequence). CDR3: CASSLLFGVFQYF. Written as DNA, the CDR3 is TGTGCCAGCAGCTTGTTGTTTGGAGTTTTCCAGTACTTC.

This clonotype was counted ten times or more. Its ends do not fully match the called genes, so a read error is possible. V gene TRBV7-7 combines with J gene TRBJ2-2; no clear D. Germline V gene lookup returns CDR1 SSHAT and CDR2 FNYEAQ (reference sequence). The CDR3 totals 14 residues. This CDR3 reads CASSPDRATGELFF. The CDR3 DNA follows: TGTGCTAGCAGTCCCGACCGGGCGACCGGGGAGCTGTTTTTT.

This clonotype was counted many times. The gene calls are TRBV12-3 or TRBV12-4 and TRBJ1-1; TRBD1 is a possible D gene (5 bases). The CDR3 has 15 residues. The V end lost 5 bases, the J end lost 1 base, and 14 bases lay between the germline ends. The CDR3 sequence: CASSPTRGRNTEAFF. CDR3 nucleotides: TGTGCCAGCAGTCCCACACGGGGCAGGAACACTGAAGCTTTCTTT.

CDR3 loop: CASSRQGGEAFF. CDR3 nucleotides: TGCGCCAGCAGTCGACAGGGGGGTGAAGCTTTCTTT. The chain links TRBV4-1 to TRBJ1-1, with 9 bases fitting TRBD1. The CDR3 runs 12 residues. The V gene end was trimmed by 6 bases and the J gene end by 7 bases; junction bases not matched to a gene: 3. CDR1 is MGHRA, CDR2 YSYEKL, per germline.

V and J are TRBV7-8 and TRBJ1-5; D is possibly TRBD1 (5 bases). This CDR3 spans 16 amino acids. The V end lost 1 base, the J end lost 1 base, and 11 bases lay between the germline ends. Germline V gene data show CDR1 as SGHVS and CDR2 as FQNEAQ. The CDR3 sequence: CASSLVPWGSNQPQHF. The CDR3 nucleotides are TGTGCCAGCAGCTTAGTACCCTGGGGCAGCAATCAGCCCCAGCATTTT.

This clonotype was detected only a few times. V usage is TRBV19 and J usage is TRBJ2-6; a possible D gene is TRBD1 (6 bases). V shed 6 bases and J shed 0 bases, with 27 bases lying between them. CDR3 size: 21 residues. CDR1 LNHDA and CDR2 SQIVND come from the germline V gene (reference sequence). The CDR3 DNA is TGTGCCAGTAGCCCCCTCCGGGACATGGCCAATTCGCCCTCTGGGGCCAACGTCCTGACTTTC. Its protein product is CASSPLRDMANSPSGANVLTF.

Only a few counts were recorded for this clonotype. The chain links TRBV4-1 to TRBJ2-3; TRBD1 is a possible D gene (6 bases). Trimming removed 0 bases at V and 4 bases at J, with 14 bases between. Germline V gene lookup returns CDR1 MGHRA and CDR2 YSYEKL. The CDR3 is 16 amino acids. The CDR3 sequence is CASSQERGRGADTQYF. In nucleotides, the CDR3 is TGCGCCAGCAGCCAAGAGAGGGGCAGGGGCGCAGATACGCAGTATTTT.

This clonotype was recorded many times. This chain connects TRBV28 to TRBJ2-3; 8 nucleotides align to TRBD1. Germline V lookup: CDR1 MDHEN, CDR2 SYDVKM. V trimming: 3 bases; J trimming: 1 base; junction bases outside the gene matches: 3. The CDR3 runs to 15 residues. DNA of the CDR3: TGTGCCAGCAGTTTGTGGGGACAGGGCACAGATACGCAGTATTTT. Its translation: CASSLWGQGTDTQYF.

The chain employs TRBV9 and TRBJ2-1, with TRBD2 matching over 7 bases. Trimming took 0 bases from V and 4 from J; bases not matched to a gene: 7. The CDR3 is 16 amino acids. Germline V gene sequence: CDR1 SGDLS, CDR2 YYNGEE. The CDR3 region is CASSVGWGGLYNEQFF. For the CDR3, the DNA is TGTGCCAGCAGCGTAGGATGGGGGGGTCTTTACAATGAGCAGTTCTTC.

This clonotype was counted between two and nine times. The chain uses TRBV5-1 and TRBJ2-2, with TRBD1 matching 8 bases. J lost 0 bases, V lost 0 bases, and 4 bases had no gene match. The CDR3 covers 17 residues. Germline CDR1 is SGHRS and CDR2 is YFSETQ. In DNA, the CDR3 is TGCGCCAGCAGCTTGGGGGACAGGAGCCCGAACACCGGGGAGCTGTTTTTT. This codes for CASSLGDRSPNTGELFF.

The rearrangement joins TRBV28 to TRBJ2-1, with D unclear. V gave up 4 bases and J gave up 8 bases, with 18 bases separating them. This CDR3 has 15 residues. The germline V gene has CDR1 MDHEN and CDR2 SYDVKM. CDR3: CASSSSSFKSYEQFF. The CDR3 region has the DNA TGTGCCAGCAGTTCGTCCTCCTTCAAAAGCTATGAGCAGTTCTTC.

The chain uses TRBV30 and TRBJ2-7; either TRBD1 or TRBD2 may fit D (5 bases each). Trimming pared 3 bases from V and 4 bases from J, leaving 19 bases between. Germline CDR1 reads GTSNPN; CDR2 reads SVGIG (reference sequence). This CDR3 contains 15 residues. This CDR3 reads CAWSDHENRTYEQYF. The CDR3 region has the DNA TGTGCCTGGAGCGACCATGAAAACAGGACTTACGAGCAGTACTTC.

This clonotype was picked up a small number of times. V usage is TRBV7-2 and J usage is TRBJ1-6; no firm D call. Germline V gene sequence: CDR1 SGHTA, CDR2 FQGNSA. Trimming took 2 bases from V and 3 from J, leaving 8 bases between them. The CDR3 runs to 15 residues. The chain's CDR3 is CASSLFQVYNSPLHF. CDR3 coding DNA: TGTGCCAGCAGCTTATTTCAGGTCTATAATTCACCCCTCCACTTT.

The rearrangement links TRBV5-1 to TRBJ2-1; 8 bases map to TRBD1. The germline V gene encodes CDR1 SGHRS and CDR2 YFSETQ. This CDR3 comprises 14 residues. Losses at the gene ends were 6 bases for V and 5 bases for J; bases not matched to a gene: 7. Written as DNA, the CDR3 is TGCGCCAGCAATCCCGGGACAGGAGACAATGAGCAGTTCTTC. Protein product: CASNPGTGDNEQFF. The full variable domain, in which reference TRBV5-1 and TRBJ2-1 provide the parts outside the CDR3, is KAGVTQTPRYLIKTRGQQVTLSCSPISGHRSVSWYQQTPGQGLQFLFEYFSETQRNKGNFPGRFSGRQFSNSRSEMNVSTLELGDSALYLCASNPGTGDNEQFFGPGTRLTVL.

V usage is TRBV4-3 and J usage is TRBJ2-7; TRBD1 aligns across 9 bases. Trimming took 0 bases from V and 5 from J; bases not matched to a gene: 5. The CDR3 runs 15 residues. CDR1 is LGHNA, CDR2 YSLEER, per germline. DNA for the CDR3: TGCGCCAGCAGCCAAGATTGGACAGGGGTGAACGAGCAGTACTTC. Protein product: CASSQDWTGVNEQYF.

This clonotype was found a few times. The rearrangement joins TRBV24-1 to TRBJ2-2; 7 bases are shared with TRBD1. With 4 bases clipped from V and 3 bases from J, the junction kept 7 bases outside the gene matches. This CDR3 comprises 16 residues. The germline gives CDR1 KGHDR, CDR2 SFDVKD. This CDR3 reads CATSEGGALHTGELFF. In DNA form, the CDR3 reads TGTGCCACCAGTGAAGGGGGCGCGTTACACACCGGGGAGCTGTTTTTT.

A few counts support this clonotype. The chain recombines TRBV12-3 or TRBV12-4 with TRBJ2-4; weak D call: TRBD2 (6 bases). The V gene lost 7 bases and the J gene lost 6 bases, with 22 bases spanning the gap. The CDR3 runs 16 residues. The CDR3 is CASTKTRREMANIQYF. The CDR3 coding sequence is TGTGCCAGCACCAAAACTAGGAGGGAGATGGCAAACATTCAGTACTTC.

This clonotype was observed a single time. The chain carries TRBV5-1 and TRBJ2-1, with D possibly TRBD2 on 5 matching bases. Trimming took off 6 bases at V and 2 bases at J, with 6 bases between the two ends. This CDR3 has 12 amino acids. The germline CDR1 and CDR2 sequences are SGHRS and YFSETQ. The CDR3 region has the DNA TGCGCCAGCACCGGGACCTACAATGAGCAGTTCTTC. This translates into CASTGTYNEQFF.

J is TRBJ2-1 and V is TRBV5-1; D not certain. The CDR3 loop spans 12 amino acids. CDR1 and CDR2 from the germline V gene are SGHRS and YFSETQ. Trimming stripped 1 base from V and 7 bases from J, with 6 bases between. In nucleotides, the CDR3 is TGCGCCAGCAGCTTGTCAGAGAATGAGCAGTTCTTC. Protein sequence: CASSLSENEQFF. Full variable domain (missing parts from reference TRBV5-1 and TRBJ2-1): KAGVTQTPRYLIKTRGQQVTLSCSPISGHRSVSWYQQTPGQGLQFLFEYFSETQRNKGNFPGRFSGRQFSNSRSEMNVSTLELGDSALYLCASSLSENEQFFGPGTRLTVL.

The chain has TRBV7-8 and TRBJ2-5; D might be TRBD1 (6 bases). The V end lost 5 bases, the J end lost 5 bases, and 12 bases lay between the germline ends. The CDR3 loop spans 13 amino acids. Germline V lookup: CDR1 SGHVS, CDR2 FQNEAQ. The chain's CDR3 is CASSATGWETQYF. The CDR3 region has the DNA TGTGCCAGCAGCGCAACAGGGTGGGAGACCCAGTACTTC. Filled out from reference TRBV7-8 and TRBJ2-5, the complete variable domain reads GAGVSQSPRYKVAKRGQDVALRCDPISGHVSLFWYQQALGQGPEFLTYFQNEAQLDKSGLPSDRFFAERPEGSVSTLKIQRTQQEDSAVYLCASSATGWETQYFGPGTRLLVL.

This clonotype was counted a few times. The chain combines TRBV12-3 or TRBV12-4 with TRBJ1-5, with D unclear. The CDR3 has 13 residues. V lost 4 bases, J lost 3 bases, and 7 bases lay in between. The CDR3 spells CASSWAANQPQHF. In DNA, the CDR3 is TGTGCCAGCAGTTGGGCCGCCAATCAGCCCCAGCATTTT.